This T cell receptor beta chain was identified in a study of cytomegalovirus exposure and HLA in healthy donors. Study-level results: Donors belonging to an Asian-associated ancestry cluster reportedly showed fewer N-insertions in productive TCRs than the roughly 700-donor mean, according to what a later analysis found. A missense variant in DCLRE1C was later tied to TCR beta V- and J-gene trimming. Donors were assumed by presence/absence analyses to have roughly uniform sequencing depth.

Primers: 60 Vbeta forward and 13 Jbeta reverse. Method: immunoSEQ multiplex PCR; TCRdb's copy keeps in-frame clones and lacks some. The repertoire includes approximately 88,000 clones, 64% of them detected once, and 3.2% sits in the top ten. In regard to this clone: Its specificity is unknown.

Germline loops: CDR1 SGHKS, CDR2 YYEKEE (reference sequence). J gave up 4 bases and V 5 bases, and 6 bases lay outside the gene matches. The CDR3 consists of 16 residues. The TCR was taken from a man aged 55 to 70 in good health and CMV-seronegative. This chain connects TRBV5-5 to TRBJ2-1; 13 nucleotides agree with TRBD2. The source material was PBMCs. CDR3 nucleotides: TGTGCCAGCAGACTGGGACTAGCGGGGATTTACAATGAGCAGTTCTTC. Its translation: CASRLGLAGIYNEQFF.